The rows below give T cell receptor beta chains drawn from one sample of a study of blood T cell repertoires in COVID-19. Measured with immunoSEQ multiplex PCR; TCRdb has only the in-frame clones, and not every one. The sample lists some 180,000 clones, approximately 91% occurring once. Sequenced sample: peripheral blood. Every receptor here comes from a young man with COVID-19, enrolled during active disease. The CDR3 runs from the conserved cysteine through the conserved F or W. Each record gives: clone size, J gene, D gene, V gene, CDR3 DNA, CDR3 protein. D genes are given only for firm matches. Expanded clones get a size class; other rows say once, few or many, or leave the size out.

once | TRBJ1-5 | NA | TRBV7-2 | TGTGCCAGCAGCTTAGTCAGCAGATATAGCGATCAGCCCCAGCATTTT | CASSLVSRYSDQPQHF
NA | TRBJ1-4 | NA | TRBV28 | TGTGCCAGCAGTTTGTTTAGAGGGATTAATGAAAAACTGCTTTTT | CASSLFRGINEKLLF
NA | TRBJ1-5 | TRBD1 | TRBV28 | TGTGCCAGCAGTTTACCCATGGACAGGGAGCCTAGCAATCAGCCCCAGCATTTT | CASSLPMDREPSNQPQHF
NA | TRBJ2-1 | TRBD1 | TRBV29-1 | TGCAGCGTTGGGGACAGGACCTACAATGAGCAGTTCTTC | CSVGDRTYNEQFF
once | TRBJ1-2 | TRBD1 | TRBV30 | TGTGCCTGGAGACCGGACAGGGACGGTGGCTACACCTTC | CAWRPDRDGGYTF
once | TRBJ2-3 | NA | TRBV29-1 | TGCAGCGTTGAGGCACCCATCACAAAGGGGGGGCGCCCAGATACGCAGTATTTT | CSVEAPITKGGRPDTQYF
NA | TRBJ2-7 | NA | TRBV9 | TGTGCCAGCAGCGCAGGGTTCGGGAGATCCTACGAGCAGTACTTC | CASSAGFGRSYEQYF
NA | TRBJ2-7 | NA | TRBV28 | TGTGCCAGCAGTTTTGTAGCGGCGTTGGCCTACGAGCAGTACTTC | CASSFVAALAYEQYF
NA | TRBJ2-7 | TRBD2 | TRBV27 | TGTGCCACCAAACCAGGACTAGCGGCTTCCTACGAGCAGTACTTC | CATKPGLAASYEQYF
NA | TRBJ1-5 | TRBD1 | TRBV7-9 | TGTGCCAGCAGCTCCACCCGGGACAGTTATCAGCCCCAGCATTTT | CASSSTRDSYQPQHF
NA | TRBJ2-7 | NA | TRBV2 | TGTGCCAGCAGAACAGTGAGACAGGGAGGCTCCTACGAGCAGTACTTC | CASRTVRQGGSYEQYF
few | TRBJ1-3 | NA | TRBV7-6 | TGTGCCAGCAGCTTAGTTAGGTGGAGCGGTGGAAACACCATATATTTT | CASSLVRWSGGNTIYF
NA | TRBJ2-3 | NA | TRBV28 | TGTGCCAGCAGTTCTAGGGACTTCTCCACAGATACGCAGTATTTT | CASSSRDFSTDTQYF
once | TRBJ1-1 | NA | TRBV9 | TGTGCCAGCAGCGTAGGCACGGGGTACACTGAAGCTTTCTTT | CASSVGTGYTEAFF
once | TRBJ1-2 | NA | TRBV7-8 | TGTGCCAGCAGCTTAGGTGGAGACCCAGACTATGGCTACACCTTC | CASSLGGDPDYGYTF
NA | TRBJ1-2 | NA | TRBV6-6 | TGTGCCAGCAGCCAAACAGGGAACTATGGCTACACCTTC | CASSQTGNYGYTF
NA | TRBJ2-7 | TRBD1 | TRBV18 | TGTGCCAGCTCACCGCGAACCCCGGGACAGGGGAGGCACGAGCAGTACTTC | CASSPRTPGQGRHEQYF
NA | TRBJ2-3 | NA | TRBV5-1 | TGCGCCAGCAGCTTGGACGTCGCGGATACGCAGTATTTT | CASSLDVADTQYF
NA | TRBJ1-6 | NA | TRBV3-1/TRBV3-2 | TGTGCCAGCAGCCCTGAGGCCATCAGCTCCTATAATTCACCCCTCCACTTT | CASSPEAISSYNSPLHF
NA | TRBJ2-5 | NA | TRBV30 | TGTGCCTGGAGTGTACTATCAGAGACCCAGTACTTC | CAWSVLSETQYF
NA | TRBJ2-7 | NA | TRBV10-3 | TGTGCCATCAGTGATCCCGGGACAGCGGGTGAGCAGTACTTC | CAISDPGTAGEQYF
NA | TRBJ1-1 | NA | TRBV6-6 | TGTGCCAGCAGTCCCGAACAGGGAATGTACACTGAAGCTTTCTTT | CASSPEQGMYTEAFF
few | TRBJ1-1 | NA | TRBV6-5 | TGTGCCAGCAGTTACTCGGTATCAGACACTGAAGCTTTCTTT | CASSYSVSDTEAFF